The source of this T cell receptor beta chain is a study of neoadjuvant anti-PD-1 for oral cavity cancer. Across the study: Non-progressing patients received a fourth nivolumab dose near day 43, then surgery on days 50-56.

Patients had newly diagnosed, untreated stage II-IVA oral cavity squamous cell carcinoma. Patients had HPV-negative, locally advanced oral cavity squamous cell carcinoma. Blood libraries mostly used approximately 450 ng genomic DNA, six replicates each. Assay used: immunoSEQ multiplex PCR; TCRdb lists only in-frame clones, some missing. The sample consists of under 15,000 clones, about three fifths of them appearing once. The CDR3 has 13 residues. J gave up 6 bases and V 5 bases, and 5 bases lay outside the gene matches. The germline gives CDR1 SNHLY, CDR2 FYNNEI. The source of this sequence is a person aged 40 to 85 with oral cavity squamous cell carcinoma. Sequencing was performed on PBMCs, taken before nivolumab (anti-PD-1) treatment. The chain links TRBV2 to TRBJ1-2; TRBD1 aligns across 8 bases. The CDR3: CASSLGQVHGYTF. CDR3 DNA: TGTGCCAGCAGTCTGGGACAGGTCCATGGCTACACCTTC.